This TCR beta chain was found in a study of cytomegalovirus exposure and HLA in healthy donors. Findings and caveats of the study: With further analysis later on, most CMV-associated TCR beta chains appeared HLA-restricted. Researchers counted 164 TCR beta chains as cytomegalovirus-associated.

The CDR3 runs 16 residues. In germline, CDR1 is SGHTA, CDR2 FQGNSA. V lost 5 bases to trimming and J lost 7 bases; unmatched junction nucleotides: 7. A remark on this clone: The antigen is unknown.

PCR was performed using 60 Vbeta and 13 Jbeta primers. The method was immunoSEQ multiplex PCR; TCRdb's version includes in-frame clones alone and lacks a portion of them. The sample contains 160,000 or so clones, almost 80% of which appear only once. This TCR was recovered from a male donor in good health and CMV-seronegative. Sequencing was done on a sample of PBMCs. V is TRBV7-2 and J is TRBJ2-2; 13 bases match TRBD2. DNA for the CDR3: TGTGCCAGCAGCCCGGGACTAGCGGGATTGGGCGGGGAGCTGTTTTTT. Encoded protein: CASSPGLAGLGGELFF.